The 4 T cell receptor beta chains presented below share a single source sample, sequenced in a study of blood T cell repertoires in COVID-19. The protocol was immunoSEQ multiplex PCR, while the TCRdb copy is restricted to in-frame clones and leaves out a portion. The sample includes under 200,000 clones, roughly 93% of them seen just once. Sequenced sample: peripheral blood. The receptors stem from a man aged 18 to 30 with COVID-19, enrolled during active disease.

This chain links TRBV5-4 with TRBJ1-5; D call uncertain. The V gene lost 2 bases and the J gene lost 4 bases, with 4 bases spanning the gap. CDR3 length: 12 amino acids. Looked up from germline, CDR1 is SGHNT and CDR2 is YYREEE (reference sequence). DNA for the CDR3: TGTGCCAGCAGCTTTCCGAATCAGCCCCAGCATTTT. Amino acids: CASSFPNQPQHF.

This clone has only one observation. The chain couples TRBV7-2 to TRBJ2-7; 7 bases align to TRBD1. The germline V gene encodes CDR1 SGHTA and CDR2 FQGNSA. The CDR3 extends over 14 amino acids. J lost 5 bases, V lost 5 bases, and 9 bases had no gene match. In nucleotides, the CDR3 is TGTGCCAGCAGCCCCCGGGACAGACCGCACGAGCAGTACTTC. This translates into CASSPRDRPHEQYF.

CDR3: CASSLVPQTGGNTIYF. In nucleotides, the CDR3 is TGCGCCAGCAGCTTGGTTCCCCAAACGGGTGGAAACACCATATATTTT. The chain carries TRBV5-1 and TRBJ1-3, with D unresolved. This CDR3 has 16 amino acids. Germline CDR1 is SGHRS and CDR2 is YFSETQ. Trimming left V 0 bases short and J 3 bases short, with 13 bases between.

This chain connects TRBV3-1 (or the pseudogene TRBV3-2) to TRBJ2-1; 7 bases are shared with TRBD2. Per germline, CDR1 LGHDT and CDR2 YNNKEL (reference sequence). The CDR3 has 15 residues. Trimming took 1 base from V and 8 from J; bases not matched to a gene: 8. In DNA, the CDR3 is TGTGCCAGCAGCCAAGCGAGACTAGCAAAGTATGAGCAGTTCTTC. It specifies CASSQARLAKYEQFF.